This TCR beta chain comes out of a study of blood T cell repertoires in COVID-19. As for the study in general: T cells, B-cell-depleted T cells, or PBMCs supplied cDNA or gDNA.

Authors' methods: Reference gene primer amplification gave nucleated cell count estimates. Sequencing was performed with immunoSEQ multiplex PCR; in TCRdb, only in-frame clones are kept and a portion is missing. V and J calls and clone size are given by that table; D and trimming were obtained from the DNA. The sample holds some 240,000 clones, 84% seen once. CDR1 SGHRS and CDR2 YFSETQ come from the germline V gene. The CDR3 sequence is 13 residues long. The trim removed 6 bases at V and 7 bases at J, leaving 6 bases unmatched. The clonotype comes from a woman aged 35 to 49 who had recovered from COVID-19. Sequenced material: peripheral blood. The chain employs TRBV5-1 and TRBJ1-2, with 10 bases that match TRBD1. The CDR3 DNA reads TGCGCCAGCATTGGGACAGGGGCTTCTGGCTACACCTTC. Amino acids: CASIGTGASGYTF.